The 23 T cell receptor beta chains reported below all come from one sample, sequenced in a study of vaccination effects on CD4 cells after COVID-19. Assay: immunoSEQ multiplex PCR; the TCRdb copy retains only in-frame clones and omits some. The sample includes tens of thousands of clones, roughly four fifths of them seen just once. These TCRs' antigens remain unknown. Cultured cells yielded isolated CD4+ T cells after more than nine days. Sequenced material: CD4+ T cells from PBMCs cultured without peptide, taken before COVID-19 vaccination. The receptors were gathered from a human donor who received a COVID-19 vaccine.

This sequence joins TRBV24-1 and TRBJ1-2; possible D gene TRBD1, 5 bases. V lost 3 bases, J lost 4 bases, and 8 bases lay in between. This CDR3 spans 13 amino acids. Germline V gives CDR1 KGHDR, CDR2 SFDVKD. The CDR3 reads CATSDQGRYGYTF. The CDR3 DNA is TGTGCCACCAGTGATCAGGGACGCTATGGCTACACCTTC.

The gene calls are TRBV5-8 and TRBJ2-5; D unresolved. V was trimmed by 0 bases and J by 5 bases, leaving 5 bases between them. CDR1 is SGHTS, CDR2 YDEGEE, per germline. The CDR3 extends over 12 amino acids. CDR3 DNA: TGTGCCAGCAGCTTGGTGCCTGAGACCCAGTACTTC. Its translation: CASSLVPETQYF. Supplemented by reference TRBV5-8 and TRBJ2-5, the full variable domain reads EAGVTQSPTHLIKTRGQQATLRCSPISGHTSVYWYQQALGLGLQFLLWYDEGEERNRGNFPPRFSGRQFPNYSSELNVNALELEDSALYLCASSLVPETQYFGPGTRLLVL.

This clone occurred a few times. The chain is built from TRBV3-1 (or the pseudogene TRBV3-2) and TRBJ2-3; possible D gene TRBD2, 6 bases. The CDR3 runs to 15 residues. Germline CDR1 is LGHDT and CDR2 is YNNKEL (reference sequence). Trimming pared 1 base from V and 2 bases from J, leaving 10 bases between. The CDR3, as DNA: TGTGCCAGCAGCCAAGGACTAGAGCTCACAGATACGCAGTATTTT. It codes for CASSQGLELTDTQYF.

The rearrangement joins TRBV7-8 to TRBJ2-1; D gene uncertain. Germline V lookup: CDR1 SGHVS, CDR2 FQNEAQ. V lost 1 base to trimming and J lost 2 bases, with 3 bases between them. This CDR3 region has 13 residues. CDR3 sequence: CASSLGPYNEQFF. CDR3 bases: TGTGCCAGCAGCTTAGGTCCCTACAATGAGCAGTTCTTC.

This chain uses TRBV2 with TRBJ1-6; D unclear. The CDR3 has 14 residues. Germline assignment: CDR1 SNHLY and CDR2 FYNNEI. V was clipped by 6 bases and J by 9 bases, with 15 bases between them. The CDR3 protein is CASRPENNVSPLHF. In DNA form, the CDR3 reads TGTGCCAGCAGGCCCGAGAATAACGTTTCACCCCTCCACTTT.

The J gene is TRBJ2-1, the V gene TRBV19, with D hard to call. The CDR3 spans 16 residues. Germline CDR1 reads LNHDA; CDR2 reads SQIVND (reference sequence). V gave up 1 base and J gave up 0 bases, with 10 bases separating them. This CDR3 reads CASSIAVRSSYNEQFF. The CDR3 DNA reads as TGTGCCAGTAGTATAGCCGTCAGGAGCTCCTACAATGAGCAGTTCTTC.

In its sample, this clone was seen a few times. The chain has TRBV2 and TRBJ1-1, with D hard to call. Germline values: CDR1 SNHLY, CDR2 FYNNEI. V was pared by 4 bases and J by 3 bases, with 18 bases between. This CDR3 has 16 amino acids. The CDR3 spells CASSAHVSASYTEAFF. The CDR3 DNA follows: TGTGCCAGCAGTGCTCATGTCTCAGCTTCCTACACTGAAGCTTTCTTT.

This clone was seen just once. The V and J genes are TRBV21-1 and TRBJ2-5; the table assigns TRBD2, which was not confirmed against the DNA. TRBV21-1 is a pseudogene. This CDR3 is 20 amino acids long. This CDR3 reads CASSKRSVRTSGRNKETQYF. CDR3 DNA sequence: TGTGCCAGCAGCAAACGCTCGGTTCGTACTAGCGGGAGAAACAAAGAGACCCAGTACTTC.

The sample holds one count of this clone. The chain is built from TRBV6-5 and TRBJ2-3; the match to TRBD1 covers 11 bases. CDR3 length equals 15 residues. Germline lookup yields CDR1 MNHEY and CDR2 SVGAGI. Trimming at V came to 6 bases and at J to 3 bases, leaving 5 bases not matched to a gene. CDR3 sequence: CASRQGDRGTDTQYF. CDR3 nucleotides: TGTGCCAGCAGACAAGGGGACAGGGGGACAGATACGCAGTATTTT.

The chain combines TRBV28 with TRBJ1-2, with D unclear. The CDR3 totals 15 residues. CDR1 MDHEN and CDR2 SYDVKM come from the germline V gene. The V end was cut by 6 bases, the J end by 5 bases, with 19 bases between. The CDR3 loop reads CASSTLNAGNYGYTF. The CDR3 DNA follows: TGTGCCAGCAGCACCTTGAATGCGGGGAATTATGGCTACACCTTC.

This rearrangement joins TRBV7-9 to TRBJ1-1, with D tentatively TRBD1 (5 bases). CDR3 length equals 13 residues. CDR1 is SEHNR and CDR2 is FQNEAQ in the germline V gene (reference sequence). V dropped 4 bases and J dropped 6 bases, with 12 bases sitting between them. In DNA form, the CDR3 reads TGTGCCAGCAGCTCTTCAGGGACCGCTGAAGCTTTCTTT. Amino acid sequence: CASSSSGTAEAFF. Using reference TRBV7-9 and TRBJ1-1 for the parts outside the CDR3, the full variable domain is DTGVSQNPRHKITKRGQNVTFRCDPISEHNRLYWYRQTLGQGPEFLTYFQNEAQLEKSRLLSDRFSAERPKGSFSTLEIQRTEQGDSAMYLCASSSSGTAEAFFGQGTRLTVV.

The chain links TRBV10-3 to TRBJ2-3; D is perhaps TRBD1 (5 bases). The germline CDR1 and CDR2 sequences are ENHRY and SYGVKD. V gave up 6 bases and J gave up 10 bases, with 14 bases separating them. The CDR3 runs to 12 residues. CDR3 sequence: CAISTGYRAQYF. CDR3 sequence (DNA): TGTGCCATCAGCACAGGTTACCGAGCGCAGTATTTT.

The CDR3 sequence is CASSDRGRDTQYF. The CDR3 nucleotides read TGTGCCAGTTCGGACAGGGGGCGCGATACGCAGTATTTT. This chain uses TRBV25-1 with TRBJ2-3, with 11 bases lining up with TRBD1. After removal of 9 bases from V and 6 bases from J, the junction contained 5 bases not matched to a gene. The germline V gene has CDR1 MGHDK and CDR2 SYGVNS. The CDR3 extends over 13 amino acids.

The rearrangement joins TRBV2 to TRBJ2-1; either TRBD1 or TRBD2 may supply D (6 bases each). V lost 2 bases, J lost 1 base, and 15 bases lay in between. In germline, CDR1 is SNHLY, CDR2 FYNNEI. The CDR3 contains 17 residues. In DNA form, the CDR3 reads TGTGCCAGCAGTGAAATTTTAGGGGGGCCTTCCTACAATGAGCAGTTCTTC. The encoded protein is CASSEILGGPSYNEQFF. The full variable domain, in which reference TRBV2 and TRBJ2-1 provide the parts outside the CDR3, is EPEVTQTPSHQVTQMGQEVILRCVPISNHLYFYWYRQILGQKVEFLVSFYNNEISEKSEIFDDQFSVERPDGSNFTLKIRSTKLEDSAMYFCASSEILGGPSYNEQFFGPGTRLTVL.

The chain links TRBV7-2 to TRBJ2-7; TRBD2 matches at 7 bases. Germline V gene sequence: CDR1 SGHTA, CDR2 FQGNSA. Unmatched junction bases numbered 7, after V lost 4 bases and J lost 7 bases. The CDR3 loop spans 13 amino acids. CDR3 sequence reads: CASSSTGTTEQYV. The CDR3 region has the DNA TGTGCCAGCAGCTCGACCGGGACTACTGAGCAGTACGTC.

The CDR3 DNA reads as TGTGCCAGCAGTCCGGGACTTCCTACCCTCCACTTT. This sequence encodes CASSPGLPTLHF. The rearrangement uses TRBV6-6 and TRBJ1-6, with D maybe TRBD1 (5 bases). This CDR3 has 12 amino acids. Trimming removed 5 bases from V and 14 bases from J, with 13 bases in between. Germline CDR1 is MNHNY and CDR2 is SVGAGI (reference sequence).

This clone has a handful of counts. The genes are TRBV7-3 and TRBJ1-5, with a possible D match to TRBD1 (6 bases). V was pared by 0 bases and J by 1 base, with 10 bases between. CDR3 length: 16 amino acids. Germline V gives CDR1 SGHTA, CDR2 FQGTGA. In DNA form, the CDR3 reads TGTGCCAGCAGCTTAACTAGCACAGGGAGCAATCAGCCCCAGCATTTT. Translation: CASSLTSTGSNQPQHF.

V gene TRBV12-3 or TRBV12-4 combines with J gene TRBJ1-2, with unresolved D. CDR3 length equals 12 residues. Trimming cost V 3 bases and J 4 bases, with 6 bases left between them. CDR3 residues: CASSFRSYGYTF. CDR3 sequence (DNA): TGTGCCAGCAGTTTTAGATCCTATGGCTACACCTTC.

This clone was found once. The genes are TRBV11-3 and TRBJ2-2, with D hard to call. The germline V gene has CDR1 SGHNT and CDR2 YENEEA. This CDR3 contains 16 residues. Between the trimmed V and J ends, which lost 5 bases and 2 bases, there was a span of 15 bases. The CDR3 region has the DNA TGTGCCAGCAGCCGTCCGGACGGGTCTAACACCGGGGAGCTGTTTTTT. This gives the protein CASSRPDGSNTGELFF.

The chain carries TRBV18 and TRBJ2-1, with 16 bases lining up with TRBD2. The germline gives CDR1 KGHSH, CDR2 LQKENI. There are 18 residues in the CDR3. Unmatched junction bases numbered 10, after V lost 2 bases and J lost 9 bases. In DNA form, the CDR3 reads TGTGCCAGCTCACCATGGGATCCGGGACTAGCGGGGGGGATTGAGCAGTTCTTC. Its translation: CASSPWDPGLAGGIEQFF.

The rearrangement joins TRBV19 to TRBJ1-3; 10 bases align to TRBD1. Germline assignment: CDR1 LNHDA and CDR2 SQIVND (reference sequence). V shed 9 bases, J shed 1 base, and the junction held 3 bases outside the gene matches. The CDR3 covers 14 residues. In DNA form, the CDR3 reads TGTGCCAGCCGGGACAGGGGTTCTGGAAACACCATATATTTT. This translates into CASRDRGSGNTIYF.

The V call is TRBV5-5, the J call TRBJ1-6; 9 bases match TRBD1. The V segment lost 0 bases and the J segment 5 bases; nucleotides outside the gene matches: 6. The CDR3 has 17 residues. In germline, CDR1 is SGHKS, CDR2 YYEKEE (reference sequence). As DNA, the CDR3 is TGTGCCAGCAGCTTGGACCATGGACAGGGGCATAATTCACCCCTCCACTTT. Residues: CASSLDHGQGHNSPLHF.

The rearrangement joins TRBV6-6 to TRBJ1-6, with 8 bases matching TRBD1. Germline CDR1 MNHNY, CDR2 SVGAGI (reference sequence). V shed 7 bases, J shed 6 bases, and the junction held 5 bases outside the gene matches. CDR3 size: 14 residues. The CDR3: CASNQGAGNSPLHF. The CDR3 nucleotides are TGTGCCAGCAATCAGGGGGCTGGTAATTCACCCCTCCACTTT.